This T cell receptor (beta chain) is drawn from a study of metastatic and nonmetastatic thyroid tumors (TCRdb year 2020). At the level of the whole study: The researchers compared repertoires between peripheral blood samples and tumor or nodule tissue samples from patients with malignant or benign thyroid disease. On the study overall, not on this receptor specifically: In both blood and tumor samples, TCR beta diversity was reported to be significantly higher in malignant tumors than in benign nodules.

V loses 1 base of germline sequence and J loses 2 bases, and the interval between the two ends is 5 bases. Counted from cysteine to phenylalanine, this CDR3 has 13 amino acids. Just the 39-base CDR3 DNA is kept, in frame starting at base 1. Looking up the germline V gene (reference sequence) yields CDR1 SGHAT and CDR2 FQDESV. No treatment had been received by any patient before thyroid surgery. Using T-cell receptor beta sequencing, the study looked back at clinical samples from patients collected from about 2011 to 2018. Library preparation employed PCR. TCRdb names Illumina HiSeq 4000 as the instrument used. High-throughput sequencing was used to profile the TCR beta-chain CDR3 region of every patient. Under the source paper's analysis protocol: The researchers built a classifier to tell apart papillary thyroid cancer patients with distant metastasis, based on CDR3 differences among clinicopathological groups. Repertoire diversity was assessed with the Shannon index, and tumor-blood repertoire similarity with the Morisita-Horn index. TCRdb itself trimmed the public reads at Q25 with fastp, ran MiXCR and retained productive beta chains. TCRdb's processing, not the study's, gives the V and J calls here. Present in this sample are fewer than 25,000 clones, about 11% of which were seen just once. Approximately 8% of the sample lies in the top ten.

This clone has a handful of counts. The antigen it binds to is not known. Per-base quality was not reported, and no clone a single base away is much larger than it. The chain joins TRBV11-1 to TRBJ1-1, with the D gene call left open. The sequenced material came from blood. The clonotype originates from a female donor with papillary thyroid cancer or a benign thyroid nodule (not recorded which). Some clones in this sample may be carry-over from other donors' samples. The CDR3 here reads CASSLGLNTEAFF. The sequenced DNA is TGTGCCAGCAGCTTAGGGTTAAACACTGAAGCTTTCTTT.